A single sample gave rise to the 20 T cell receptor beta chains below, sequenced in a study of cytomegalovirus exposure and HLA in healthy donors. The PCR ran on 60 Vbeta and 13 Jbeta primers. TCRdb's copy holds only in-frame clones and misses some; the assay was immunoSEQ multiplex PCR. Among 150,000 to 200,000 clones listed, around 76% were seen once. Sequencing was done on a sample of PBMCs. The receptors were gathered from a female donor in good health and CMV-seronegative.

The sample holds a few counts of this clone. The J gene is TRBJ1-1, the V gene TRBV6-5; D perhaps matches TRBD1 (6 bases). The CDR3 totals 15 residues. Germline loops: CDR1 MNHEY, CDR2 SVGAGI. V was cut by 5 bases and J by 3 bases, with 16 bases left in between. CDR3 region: CASSLNRVGDTEAFF. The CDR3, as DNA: TGTGCCAGCAGTCTTAACAGGGTTGGGGACACTGAAGCTTTCTTT.

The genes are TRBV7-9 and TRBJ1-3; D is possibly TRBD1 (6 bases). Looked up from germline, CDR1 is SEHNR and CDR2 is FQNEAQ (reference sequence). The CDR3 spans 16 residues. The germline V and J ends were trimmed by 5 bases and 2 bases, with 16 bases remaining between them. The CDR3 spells CASSQPYRETGNTIYF. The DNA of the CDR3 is TGTGCCAGCAGCCAACCCTACAGGGAGACTGGAAACACCATATATTTT.

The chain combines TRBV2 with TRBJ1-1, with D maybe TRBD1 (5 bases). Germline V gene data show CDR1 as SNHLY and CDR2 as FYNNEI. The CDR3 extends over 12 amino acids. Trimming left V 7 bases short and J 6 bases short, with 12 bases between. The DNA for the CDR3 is TGTGCCAGCAAGCACAGGTGGGCTGAAGCTTTCTTT. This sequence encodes CASKHRWAEAFF.

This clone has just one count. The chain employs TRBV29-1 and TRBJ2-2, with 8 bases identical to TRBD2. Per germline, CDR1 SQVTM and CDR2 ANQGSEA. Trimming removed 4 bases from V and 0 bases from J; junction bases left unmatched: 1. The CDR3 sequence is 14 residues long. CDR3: CSVGAGANTGELFF. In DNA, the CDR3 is TGCAGCGTTGGAGCGGGGGCGAACACCGGGGAGCTGTTTTTT.

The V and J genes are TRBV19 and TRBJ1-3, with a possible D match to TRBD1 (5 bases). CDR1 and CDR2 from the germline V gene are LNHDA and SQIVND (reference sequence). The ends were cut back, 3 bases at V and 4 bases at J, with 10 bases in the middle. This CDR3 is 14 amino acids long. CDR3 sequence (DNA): TGTGCCAGTAGTATCCAGGGCTTGGGAAACACCATATATTTT. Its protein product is CASSIQGLGNTIYF.

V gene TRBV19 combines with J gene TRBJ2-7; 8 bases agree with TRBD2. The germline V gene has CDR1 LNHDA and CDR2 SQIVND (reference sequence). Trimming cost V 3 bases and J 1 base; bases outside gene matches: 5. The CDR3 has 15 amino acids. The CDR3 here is CASSMRQRGSYEQYF. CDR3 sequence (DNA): TGTGCCAGTAGTATGCGCCAGCGGGGGTCCTACGAGCAGTACTTC.

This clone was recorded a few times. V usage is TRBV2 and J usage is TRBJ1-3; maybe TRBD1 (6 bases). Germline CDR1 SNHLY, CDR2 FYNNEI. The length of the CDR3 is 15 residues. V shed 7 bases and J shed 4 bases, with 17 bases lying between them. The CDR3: CASIPVTGSGNTIYF. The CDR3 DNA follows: TGTGCCAGCATCCCCGTAACAGGGTCAGGAAACACCATATATTTT.

The CDR3 DNA reads as TGCGCCAGCAGCCAAGATCCCCGTCCGAGCTCCTACGAGCAGTACTTC. It yields the protein CASSQDPRPSSYEQYF. This chain joins TRBV4-1 and TRBJ2-7, with D hard to call. Germline V lookup: CDR1 MGHRA, CDR2 YSYEKL. Trimming took 0 bases from V and 0 from J, leaving 12 bases between them. This CDR3 has 16 residues.

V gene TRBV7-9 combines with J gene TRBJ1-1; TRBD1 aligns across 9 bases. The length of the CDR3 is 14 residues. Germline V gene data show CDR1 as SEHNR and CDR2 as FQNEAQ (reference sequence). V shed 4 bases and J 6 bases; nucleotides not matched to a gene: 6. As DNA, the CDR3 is TGTGCCAGCAGCTCTGACAGGGGGTTCCCTGAAGCTTTCTTT. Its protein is CASSSDRGFPEAFF.

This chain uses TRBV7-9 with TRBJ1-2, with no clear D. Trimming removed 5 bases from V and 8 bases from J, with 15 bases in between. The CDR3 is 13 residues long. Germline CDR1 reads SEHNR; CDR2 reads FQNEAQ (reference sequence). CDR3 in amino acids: CASSPGSLGGYTF. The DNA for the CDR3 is TGTGCCAGCAGCCCCGGGAGTTTAGGGGGCTACACCTTC.

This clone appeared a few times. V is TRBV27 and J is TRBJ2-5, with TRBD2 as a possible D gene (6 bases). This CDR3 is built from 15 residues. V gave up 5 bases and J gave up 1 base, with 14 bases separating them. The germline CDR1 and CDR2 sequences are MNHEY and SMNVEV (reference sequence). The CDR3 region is CASSATSRPQETQYF. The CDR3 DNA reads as TGTGCCAGCAGTGCAACTAGCCGACCCCAAGAGACCCAGTACTTC.

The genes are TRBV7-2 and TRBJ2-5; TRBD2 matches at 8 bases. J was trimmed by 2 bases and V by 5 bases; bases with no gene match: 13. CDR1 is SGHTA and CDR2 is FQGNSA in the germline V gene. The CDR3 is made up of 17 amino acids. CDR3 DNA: TGTGCCAGCAGCCCTCAGGTCGGGAGACTAGCGCAAGAGACCCAGTACTTC. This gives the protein CASSPQVGRLAQETQYF.

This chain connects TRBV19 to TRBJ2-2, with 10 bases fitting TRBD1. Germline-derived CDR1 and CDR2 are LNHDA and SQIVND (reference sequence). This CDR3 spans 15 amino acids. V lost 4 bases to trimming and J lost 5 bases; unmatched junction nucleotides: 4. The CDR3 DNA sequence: TGTGCCAGTAGTACCTCGGGACAGGGGACCGGGGAGCTGTTTTTT. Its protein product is CASSTSGQGTGELFF.

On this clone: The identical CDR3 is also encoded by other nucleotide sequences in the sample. CDR3 bases: TGCGCCAGCAGCTTAGGACAGGGGGCGCCCTACGAGCAGTACTTC. Its protein is CASSLGQGAPYEQYF. V and J are TRBV5-1 and TRBJ2-7, with 11 positions matching TRBD1. This CDR3 is built from 15 residues. Trimming removed 2 bases from V and 2 bases from J; junction bases left unmatched: 3. Germline CDR1 is SGHRS and CDR2 is YFSETQ.

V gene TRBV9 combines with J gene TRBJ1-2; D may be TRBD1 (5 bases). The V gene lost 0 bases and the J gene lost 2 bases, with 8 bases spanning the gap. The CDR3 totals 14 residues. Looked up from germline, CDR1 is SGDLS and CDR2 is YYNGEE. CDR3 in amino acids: CASSVGGGNYGYTF. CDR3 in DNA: TGTGCCAGCAGCGTAGGGGGCGGAAACTATGGCTACACCTTC.

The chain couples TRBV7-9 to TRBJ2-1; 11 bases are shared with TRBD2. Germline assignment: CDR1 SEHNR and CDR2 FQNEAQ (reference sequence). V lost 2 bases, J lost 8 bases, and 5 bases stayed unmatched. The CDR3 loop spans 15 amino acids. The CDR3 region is CASSLTTSGIDEQFF. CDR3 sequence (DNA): TGTGCCAGCAGCTTAACGACTAGCGGGATCGATGAGCAGTTCTTC.

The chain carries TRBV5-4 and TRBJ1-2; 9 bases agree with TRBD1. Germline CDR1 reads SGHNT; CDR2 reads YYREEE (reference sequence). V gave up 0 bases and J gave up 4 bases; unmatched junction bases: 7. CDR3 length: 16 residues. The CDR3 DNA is TGTGCCAGCAGCTTGGGGGGGGGACAGGGTAGCTATGGCTACACCTTC. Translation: CASSLGGGQGSYGYTF.

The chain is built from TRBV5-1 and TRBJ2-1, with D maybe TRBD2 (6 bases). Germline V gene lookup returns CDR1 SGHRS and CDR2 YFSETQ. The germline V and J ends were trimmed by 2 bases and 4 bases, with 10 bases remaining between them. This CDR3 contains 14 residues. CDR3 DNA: TGCGCCAGCAGCTTAGGCGGGGCGTACAATGAGCAGTTCTTC. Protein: CASSLGGAYNEQFF.

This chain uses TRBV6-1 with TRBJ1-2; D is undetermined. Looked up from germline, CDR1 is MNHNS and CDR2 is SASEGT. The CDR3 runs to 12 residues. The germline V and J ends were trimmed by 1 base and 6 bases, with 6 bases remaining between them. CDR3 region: CASSEGIDGYTF. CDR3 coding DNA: TGTGCCAGCAGTGAAGGTATCGATGGCTACACCTTC.

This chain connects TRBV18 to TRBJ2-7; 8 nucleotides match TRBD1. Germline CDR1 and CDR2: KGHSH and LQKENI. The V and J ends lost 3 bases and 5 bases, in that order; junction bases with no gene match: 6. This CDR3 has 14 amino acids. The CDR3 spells CASSPDRGPNEQYF. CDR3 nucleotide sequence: TGTGCCAGCTCACCCGACAGGGGTCCGAACGAGCAGTACTTC.